The present TCR beta chain was sequenced within a study of OX40 agonist ivuxolimab in advanced cancers. Study overall: Head and neck, renal cell, melanoma or hepatocellular carcinoma were the cancers that dose-escalation patients had. Partial responses were achieved by three patients, of whom one had hepatocellular carcinoma and two had cutaneous melanoma.

Libraries were prepared by immunoSEQ multiplex PCR; TCRdb keeps only in-frame clonotypes and omits some of them. The repertoire has approximately 90,000 clones, under 85% of them found once; the top ten carry about 4.1%. The source material was CD4+ or CD8+ T cells sorted from blood, sampled in a trial of the OX40 agonist ivuxolimab. The receptor was isolated from an adult with an advanced solid tumor such as melanoma, head and neck, liver or kidney cancer.

CDR3 nucleotide sequence: TGCGCCAGCAGCCAAGAAGGCGCGGGAGCCGACTACGAGCAGTACTTC. Residues: CASSQEGAGADYEQYF. The chain carries TRBV4-1 and TRBJ2-7; TRBD2 matches at 7 bases. The CDR3 covers 16 residues. The V segment lost 0 bases and the J segment 3 bases; nucleotides outside the gene matches: 8. Germline values: CDR1 MGHRA, CDR2 YSYEKL.